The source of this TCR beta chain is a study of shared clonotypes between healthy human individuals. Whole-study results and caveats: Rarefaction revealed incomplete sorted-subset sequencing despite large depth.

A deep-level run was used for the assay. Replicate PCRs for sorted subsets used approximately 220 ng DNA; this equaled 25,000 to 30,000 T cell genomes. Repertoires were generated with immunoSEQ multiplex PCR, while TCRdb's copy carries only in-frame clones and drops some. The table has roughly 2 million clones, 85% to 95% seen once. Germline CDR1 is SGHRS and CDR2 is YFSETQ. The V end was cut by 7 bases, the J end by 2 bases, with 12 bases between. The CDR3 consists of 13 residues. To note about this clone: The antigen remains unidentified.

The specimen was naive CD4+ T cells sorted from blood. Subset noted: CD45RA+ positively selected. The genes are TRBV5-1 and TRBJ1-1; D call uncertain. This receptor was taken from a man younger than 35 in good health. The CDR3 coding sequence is TGCGCCAGCCGTACAGAGTTTAACACTGAAGCTTTCTTT. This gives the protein CASRTEFNTEAFF.